The T cell receptor beta chain described here comes from a study of T cell changes during pregnancy in multiple sclerosis. Clones were read by immunoSEQ multiplex PCR, and TCRdb kept only the in-frame ones, dropping some. The table shows fewer than 80,000 clones, with 94% occurring only once. CDR1 is SGHTA and CDR2 is FQGNSA in the germline V gene. V dropped 5 bases and J dropped 0; count of bases not matched to a gene: 4. The length of the CDR3 is 15 residues. This clonotype originated in a female donor with multiple sclerosis, enrolled in a pregnancy study. The rearrangement joins TRBV7-2 to TRBJ2-3; 8 bases agree with TRBD2. The sample was CD4+ T cells from peripheral blood mononuclear cells, taken after pregnancy. The CDR3 region is CASSLSGTSTDTQYF. CDR3 bases: TGTGCCAGCAGCCTTAGCGGGACTAGCACAGATACGCAGTATTTT.